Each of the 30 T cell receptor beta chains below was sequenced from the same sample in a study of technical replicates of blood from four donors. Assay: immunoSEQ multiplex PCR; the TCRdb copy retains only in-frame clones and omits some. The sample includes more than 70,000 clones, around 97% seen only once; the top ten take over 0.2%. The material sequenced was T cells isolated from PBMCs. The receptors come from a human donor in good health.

This CDR3 is CASSPMDRAINTEAFF. The CDR3, as DNA: TGTGCCAGCTCACCAATGGACAGGGCCATAAACACTGAAGCTTTCTTT. This rearrangement joins TRBV18 to TRBJ1-1, with TRBD1 matching 8 bases. The CDR3 is 16 amino acids. The germline V gene encodes CDR1 KGHSH and CDR2 LQKENI. V lost 2 bases, J lost 2 bases, and 7 bases stayed unmatched.

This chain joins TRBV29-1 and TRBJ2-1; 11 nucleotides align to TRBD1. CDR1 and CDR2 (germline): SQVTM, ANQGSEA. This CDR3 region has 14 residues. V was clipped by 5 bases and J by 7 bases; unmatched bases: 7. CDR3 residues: CSVSGTGGANEQFF. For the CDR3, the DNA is TGCAGCGTTTCGGGGACAGGGGGGGCGAATGAGCAGTTCTTC.

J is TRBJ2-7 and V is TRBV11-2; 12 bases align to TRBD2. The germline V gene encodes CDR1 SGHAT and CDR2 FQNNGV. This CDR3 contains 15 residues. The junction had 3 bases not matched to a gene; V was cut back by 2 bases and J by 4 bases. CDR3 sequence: CASSLPGLAGYEQYF. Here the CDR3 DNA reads TGTGCCAGCAGCTTACCCGGACTAGCGGGGTACGAGCAGTACTTC. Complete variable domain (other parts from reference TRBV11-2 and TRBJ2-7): EAGVAQSPRYKIIEKRQSVAFWCNPISGHATLYWYQQILGQGPKLLIQFQNNGVVDDSQLPKDRFSAERLKGVDSTLKIQPAKLEDSAVYLCASSLPGLAGYEQYFGPGTRLTVT.

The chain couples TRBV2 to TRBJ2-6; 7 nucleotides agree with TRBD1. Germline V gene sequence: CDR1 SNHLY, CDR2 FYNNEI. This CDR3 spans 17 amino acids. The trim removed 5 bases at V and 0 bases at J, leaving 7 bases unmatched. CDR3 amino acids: CASSLDRKSSGANVLTF. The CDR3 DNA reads TGTGCCAGCAGTCTGGACAGGAAGAGCTCTGGGGCCAACGTCCTGACTTTC.

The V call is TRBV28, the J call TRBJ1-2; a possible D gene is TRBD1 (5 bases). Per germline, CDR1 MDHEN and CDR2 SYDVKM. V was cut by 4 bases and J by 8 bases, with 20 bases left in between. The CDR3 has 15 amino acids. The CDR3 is CASSSTPPGSNGYTF. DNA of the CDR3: TGTGCCAGCAGTTCTACTCCTCCAGGGTCTAACGGCTACACCTTC.

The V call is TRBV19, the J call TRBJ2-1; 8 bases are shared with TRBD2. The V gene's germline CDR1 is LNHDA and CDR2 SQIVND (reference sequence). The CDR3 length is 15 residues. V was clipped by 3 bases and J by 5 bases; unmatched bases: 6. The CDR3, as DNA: TGTGCCAGTAGTATCCCCGGGGGGGGTAACAATGAGCAGTTCTTC. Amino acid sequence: CASSIPGGGNNEQFF.

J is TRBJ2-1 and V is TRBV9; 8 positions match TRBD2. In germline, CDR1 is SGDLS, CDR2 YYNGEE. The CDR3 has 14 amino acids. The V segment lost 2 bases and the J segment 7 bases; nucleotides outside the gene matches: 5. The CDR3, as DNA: TGTGCCAGCAGCGTTTTAGCGGGAATAAATGAGCAGTTCTTC. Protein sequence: CASSVLAGINEQFF.

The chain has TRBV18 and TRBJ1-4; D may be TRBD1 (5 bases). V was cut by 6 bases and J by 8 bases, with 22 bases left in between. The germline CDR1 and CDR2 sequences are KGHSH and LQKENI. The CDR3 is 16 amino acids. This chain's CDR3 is CASSPTSGNVAEKLFF. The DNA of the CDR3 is TGTGCCAGCTCGCCTACCTCAGGGAATGTGGCGGAAAAACTGTTTTTT.

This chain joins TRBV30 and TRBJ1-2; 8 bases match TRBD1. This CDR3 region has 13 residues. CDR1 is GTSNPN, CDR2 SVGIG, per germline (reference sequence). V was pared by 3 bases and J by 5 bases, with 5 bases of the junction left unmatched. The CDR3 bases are TGTGCCTGGAGCACTGGACAGGGATATGGCTACACCTTC. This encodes CAWSTGQGYGYTF.

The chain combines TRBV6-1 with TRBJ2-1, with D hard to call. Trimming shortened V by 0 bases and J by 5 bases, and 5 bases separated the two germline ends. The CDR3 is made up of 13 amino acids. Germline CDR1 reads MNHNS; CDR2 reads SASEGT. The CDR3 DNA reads TGTGCCAGCAGTGAAGCGCCGGACAATGAGCAGTTCTTC. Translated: CASSEAPDNEQFF.

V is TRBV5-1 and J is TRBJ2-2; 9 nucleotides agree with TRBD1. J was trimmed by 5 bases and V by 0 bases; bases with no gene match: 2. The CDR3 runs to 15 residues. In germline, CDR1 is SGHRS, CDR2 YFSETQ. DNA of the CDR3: TGCGCCAGCAGCTTGGTGGGGACAGGGACCGGGGAGCTGTTTTTT. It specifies CASSLVGTGTGELFF.

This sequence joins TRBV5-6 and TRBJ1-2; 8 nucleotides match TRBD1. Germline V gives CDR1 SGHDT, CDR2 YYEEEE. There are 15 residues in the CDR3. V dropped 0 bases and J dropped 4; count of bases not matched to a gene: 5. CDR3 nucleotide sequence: TGTGCCAGCAGCTTGGCCATCGGGACAGGCTATGGCTACACCTTC. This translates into CASSLAIGTGYGYTF.

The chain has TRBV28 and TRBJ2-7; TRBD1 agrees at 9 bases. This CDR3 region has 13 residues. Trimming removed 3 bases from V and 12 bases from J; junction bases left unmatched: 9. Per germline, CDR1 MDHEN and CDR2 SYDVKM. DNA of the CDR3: TGTGCCAGCAGTTTCCGGGACAGGGCCCATTTGTACTTC. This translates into CASSFRDRAHLYF.

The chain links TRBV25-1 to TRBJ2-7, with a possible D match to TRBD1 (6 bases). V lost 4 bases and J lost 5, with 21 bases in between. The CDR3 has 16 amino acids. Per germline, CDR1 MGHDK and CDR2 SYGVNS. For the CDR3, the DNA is TGTGCCAGCAGTGTGGGGCCCCCACAGGGTCCCCACGAGCAGTACTTC. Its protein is CASSVGPPQGPHEQYF.

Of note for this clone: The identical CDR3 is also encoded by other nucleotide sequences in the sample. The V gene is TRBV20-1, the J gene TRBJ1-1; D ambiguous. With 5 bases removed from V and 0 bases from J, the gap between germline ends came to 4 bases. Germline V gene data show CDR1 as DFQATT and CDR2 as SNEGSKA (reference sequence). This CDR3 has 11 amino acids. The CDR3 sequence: CSAPMNTEAFF. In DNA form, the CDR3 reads TGCAGTGCTCCTATGAACACTGAAGCTTTCTTT.

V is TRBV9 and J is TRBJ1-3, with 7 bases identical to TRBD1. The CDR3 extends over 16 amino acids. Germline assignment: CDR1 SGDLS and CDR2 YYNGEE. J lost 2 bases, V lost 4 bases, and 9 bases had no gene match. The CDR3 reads CASSPETGSAGNTIYF. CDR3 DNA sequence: TGTGCCAGCAGCCCAGAGACAGGGTCGGCTGGAAACACCATATATTTT.

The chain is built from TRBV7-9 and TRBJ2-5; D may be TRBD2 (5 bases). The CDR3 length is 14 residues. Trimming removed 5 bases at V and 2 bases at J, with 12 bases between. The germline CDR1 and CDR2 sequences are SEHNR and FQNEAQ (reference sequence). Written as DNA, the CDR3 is TGTGCCAGCAGCCCTACCGGGAATCAAGAGACCCAGTACTTC. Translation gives CASSPTGNQETQYF. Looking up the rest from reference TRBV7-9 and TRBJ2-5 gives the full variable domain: DTGVSQNPRHKITKRGQNVTFRCDPISEHNRLYWYRQTLGQGPEFLTYFQNEAQLEKSRLLSDRFSAERPKGSFSTLEIQRTEQGDSAMYLCASSPTGNQETQYFGPGTRLLVL.

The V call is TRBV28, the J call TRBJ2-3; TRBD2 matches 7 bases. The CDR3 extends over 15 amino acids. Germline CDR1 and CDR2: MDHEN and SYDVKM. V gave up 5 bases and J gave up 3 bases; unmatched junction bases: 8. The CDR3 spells CASSGPGGGTDTQYF. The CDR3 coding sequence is TGTGCCAGCAGTGGCCCCGGGGGAGGGACAGATACGCAGTATTTT.

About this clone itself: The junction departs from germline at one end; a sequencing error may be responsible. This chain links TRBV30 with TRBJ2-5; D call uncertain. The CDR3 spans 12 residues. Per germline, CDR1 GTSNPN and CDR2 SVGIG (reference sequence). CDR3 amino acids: CAWSVTQEAQYF. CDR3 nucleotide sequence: TGTGCCTGGAGTGTAACCCAAGAGGCCCAGTACTTC.

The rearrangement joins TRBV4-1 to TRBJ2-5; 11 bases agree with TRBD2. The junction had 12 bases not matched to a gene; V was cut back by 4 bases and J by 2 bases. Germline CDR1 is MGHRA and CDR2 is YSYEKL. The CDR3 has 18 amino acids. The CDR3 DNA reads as TGCGCCAGCAGCCTCGGCCAGGCTAGCGGGAGGTGGCAAGAGACCCAGTACTTC. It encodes CASSLGQASGRWQETQYF.

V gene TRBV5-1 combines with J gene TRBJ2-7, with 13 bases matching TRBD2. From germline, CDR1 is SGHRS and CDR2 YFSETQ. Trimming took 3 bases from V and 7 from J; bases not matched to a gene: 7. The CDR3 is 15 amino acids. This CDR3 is CASSWGGTSGAEQYF. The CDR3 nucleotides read TGCGCCAGCAGCTGGGGGGGGACTAGCGGGGCGGAGCAGTACTTC.

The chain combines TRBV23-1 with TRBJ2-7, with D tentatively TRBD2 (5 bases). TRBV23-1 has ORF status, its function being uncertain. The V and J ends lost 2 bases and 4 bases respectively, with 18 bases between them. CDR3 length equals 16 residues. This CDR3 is CASSQTEAFSEYEQYF. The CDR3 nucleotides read TGCGCCAGCAGTCAAACGGAGGCGTTCTCTGAATACGAGCAGTACTTC.

DNA of the CDR3: TGTGCCACCAGCACAGAAAGAGGATCCACAGATACGCAGTATTTT. Its translation is CATSTERGSTDTQYF. The rearrangement joins TRBV15 to TRBJ2-3; D not resolved. The CDR3 consists of 15 residues. V was trimmed by 4 bases and J by 2 bases, leaving 13 bases between them. Germline V CDR1 and CDR2: LNHNV, YYDKDF (reference sequence).

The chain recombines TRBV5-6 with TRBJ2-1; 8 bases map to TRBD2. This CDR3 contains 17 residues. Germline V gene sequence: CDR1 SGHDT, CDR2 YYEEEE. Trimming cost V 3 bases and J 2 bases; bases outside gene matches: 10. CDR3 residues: CASSSLGGGGPYNEQFF. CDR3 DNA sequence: TGTGCCAGCAGCTCCCTTGGGGGCGGGGGGCCCTACAATGAGCAGTTCTTC.

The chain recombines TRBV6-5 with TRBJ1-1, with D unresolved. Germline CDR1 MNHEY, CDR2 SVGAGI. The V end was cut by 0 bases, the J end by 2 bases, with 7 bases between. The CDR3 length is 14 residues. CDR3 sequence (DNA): TGTGCCAGCAGTTACTCCCTGGGCAACACTGAAGCTTTCTTT. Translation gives CASSYSLGNTEAFF.

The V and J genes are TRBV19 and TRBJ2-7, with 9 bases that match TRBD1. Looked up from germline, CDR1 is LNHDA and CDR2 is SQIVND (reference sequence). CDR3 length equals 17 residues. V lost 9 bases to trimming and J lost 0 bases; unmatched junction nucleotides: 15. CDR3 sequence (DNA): TGTGCCAGCGCTCCTACAGGGGGCGGAGAGAGCTCCTACGAGCAGTACTTC. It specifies CASAPTGGGESSYEQYF.

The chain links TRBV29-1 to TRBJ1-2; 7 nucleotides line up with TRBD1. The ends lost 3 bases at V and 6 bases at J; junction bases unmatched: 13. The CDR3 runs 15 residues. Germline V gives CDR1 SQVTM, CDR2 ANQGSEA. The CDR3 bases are TGCAGCGTTGAGGGGGACAGAGGACCCTTGGATGGCTACACCTTC. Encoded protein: CSVEGDRGPLDGYTF.

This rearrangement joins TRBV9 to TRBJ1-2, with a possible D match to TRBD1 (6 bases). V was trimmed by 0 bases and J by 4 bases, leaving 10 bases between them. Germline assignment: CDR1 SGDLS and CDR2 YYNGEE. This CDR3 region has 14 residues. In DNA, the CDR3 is TGTGCCAGCAGCGTAGCAGGGGCCTCCTATGGCTACACCTTC. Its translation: CASSVAGASYGYTF. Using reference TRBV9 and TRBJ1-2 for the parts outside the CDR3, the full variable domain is DSGVTQTPKHLITATGQRVTLRCSPRSGDLSVYWYQQSLDQGLQFLIQYYNGEERAKGNILERFSAQQFPDLHSELNLSSLELGDSALYFCASSVAGASYGYTFGSGTRLTVV.

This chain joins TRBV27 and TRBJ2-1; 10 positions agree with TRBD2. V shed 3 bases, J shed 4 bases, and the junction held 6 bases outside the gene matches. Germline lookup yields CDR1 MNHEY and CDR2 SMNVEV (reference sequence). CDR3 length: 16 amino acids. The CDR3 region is CASSFRGTSDYNEQFF. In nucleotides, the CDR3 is TGTGCCAGCAGTTTCCGAGGGACTAGCGATTACAATGAGCAGTTCTTC.

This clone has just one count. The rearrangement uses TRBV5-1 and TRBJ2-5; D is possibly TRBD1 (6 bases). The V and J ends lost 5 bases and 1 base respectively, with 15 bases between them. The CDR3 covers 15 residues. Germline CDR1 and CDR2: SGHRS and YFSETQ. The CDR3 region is CASRASGAGQETQYF. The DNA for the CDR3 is TGCGCCAGCAGGGCATCAGGGGCGGGCCAAGAGACCCAGTACTTC. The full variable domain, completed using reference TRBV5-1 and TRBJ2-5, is KAGVTQTPRYLIKTRGQQVTLSCSPISGHRSVSWYQQTPGQGLQFLFEYFSETQRNKGNFPGRFSGRQFSNSRSEMNVSTLELGDSALYLCASRASGAGQETQYFGPGTRLLVL.